Presented here are 26 T cell receptor beta chains from one specimen sequenced in a study of cytomegalovirus exposure and HLA in healthy donors. PCR involved 60 Vbeta and 13 Jbeta primers. Clones were sequenced by immunoSEQ multiplex PCR, and TCRdb holds only the in-frame ones, with some missing. The sample yields over 55,000 clones, of which the top ten take up roughly 15%. Sample: PBMCs. The receptors stem from a boy aged 5-17 years in good health and CMV-seronegative.

The CDR3 loop reads CATSGTGEIYEQYF. DNA for the CDR3: TGTGCCACCAGCGGAACAGGAGAAATCTACGAGCAGTACTTC. This chain joins TRBV15 and TRBJ2-7; maybe TRBD1 (5 bases). V was clipped by 5 bases and J by 3 bases, with 14 bases between them. The CDR3 loop spans 14 amino acids. Looked up from germline, CDR1 is LNHNV and CDR2 is YYDKDF (reference sequence).

The genes are TRBV6-4 and TRBJ2-7; 11 bases fit TRBD2. J lost 0 bases, V lost 4 bases, and 11 bases had no gene match. CDR3 size: 18 residues. Germline CDR1 MRHNA, CDR2 SNTAGT. CDR3 DNA sequence: TGTGCCAGCAGTGCCCACTCGGCTAGCGGGGGGACCTCCTACGAGCAGTACTTC. Translated, it gives CASSAHSASGGTSYEQYF.

The chain carries TRBV28 and TRBJ1-4; no reliable D call. Trimming removed 5 bases at V and 5 bases at J, with 15 bases between. The CDR3 covers 15 residues. CDR1 MDHEN and CDR2 SYDVKM come from the germline V gene. DNA of the CDR3: TGTGCCAGCAGTCCTGGCCAGATGGAGAATGAAAAACTGTTTTTT. Translation gives CASSPGQMENEKLFF.

This chain uses TRBV6-1 with TRBJ2-3, with TRBD1 matching 8 bases. The CDR3 has 14 amino acids. Germline loops: CDR1 MNHNS, CDR2 SASEGT. J gave up 5 bases and V 4 bases, and 5 bases lay outside the gene matches. The DNA for the CDR3 is TGTGCCAGCAGTGGCCGGACAGGGCTAGATACGCAGTATTTT. It is translated as CASSGRTGLDTQYF.

The CDR3 nucleotides read TGTGCCAGCAGATACCGGGACACCTTTTCCTACGAGCAGTACTTC. This encodes CASRYRDTFSYEQYF. The chain employs TRBV6-5 and TRBJ2-7; the D gene is possibly TRBD1 (6 bases). CDR1 MNHEY and CDR2 SVGAGI come from the germline V gene. The CDR3 contains 15 residues. Trimming stripped 6 bases from V and 1 base from J, with 16 bases between.

The chain is built from TRBV7-9 and TRBJ1-4; 8 positions agree with TRBD1. The CDR3 is 14 amino acids. The J segment lost 7 bases and the V segment lost 4 bases, leaving 5 bases of the junction unmatched. Germline V CDR1 and CDR2: SEHNR, FQNEAQ (reference sequence). In nucleotides, the CDR3 is TGTGCCAGCAGCTCCGACAGGGGAGCTGAAAAACTGTTTTTT. Residues: CASSSDRGAEKLFF. The full variable domain, in which reference TRBV7-9 and TRBJ1-4 provide the parts outside the CDR3, is DTGVSQNPRHKITKRGQNVTFRCDPISEHNRLYWYRQTLGQGPEFLTYFQNEAQLEKSRLLSDRFSAERPKGSFSTLEIQRTEQGDSAMYLCASSSDRGAEKLFFGSGTQLSVL.

The V gene is TRBV4-3, the J gene TRBJ2-4, with 8 positions matching TRBD2. The junction had 13 bases not matched to a gene; V was cut back by 3 bases and J by 9 bases. Per the germline V gene, CDR1 is LGHNA and CDR2 is YSLEER. There are 16 residues in the CDR3. CDR3 loop: CASSQHATAGGGIQYF. CDR3 nucleotides: TGCGCCAGCAGCCAGCATGCCACTGCGGGGGGAGGCATTCAGTACTTC.

The gene calls are TRBV6-6 and TRBJ2-7, with D hard to call. Germline-derived CDR1 and CDR2 are MNHNY and SVGAGI (reference sequence). This CDR3 is built from 16 residues. V lost 5 bases to trimming and J lost 0 bases, with 17 bases between them. CDR3 nucleotides: TGTGCCAGCAGTAATCCCCCCCCCGCGAGCTCCTACGAGCAGTACTTC. Translated, it gives CASSNPPPASSYEQYF.

The chain uses TRBV29-1 and TRBJ1-2; no clear D. The length of the CDR3 is 13 residues. Trimming left V 0 bases short and J 10 bases short, with 15 bases between. Germline loops: CDR1 SQVTM, CDR2 ANQGSEA. The CDR3 is CSVEDYGLSPYTF. CDR3 nucleotides: TGCAGCGTTGAAGATTACGGACTATCCCCCTACACCTTC.

This rearrangement joins TRBV27 to TRBJ2-1, with D possibly being TRBD1 (5 bases). The CDR3 has 15 residues. Trimming removed 6 bases from V and 6 bases from J, with 18 bases in between. Germline V gene sequence: CDR1 MNHEY, CDR2 SMNVEV (reference sequence). For the CDR3, the DNA is TGTGCCAGCAGGAAGACAGTAGGGATTCCCAATGAGCAGTTCTTC. Protein: CASRKTVGIPNEQFF.

The chain couples TRBV5-1 to TRBJ1-5, with D unresolved. CDR3 length: 13 residues. Germline values: CDR1 SGHRS, CDR2 YFSETQ. Trimming left V 0 bases short and J 5 bases short, with 6 bases between. The CDR3: CASSLAGYQPQHF. As DNA, the CDR3 is TGCGCCAGCAGCTTGGCAGGTTATCAGCCCCAGCATTTT.

The genes are TRBV7-2 and TRBJ1-1, with a possible D match to TRBD1 (6 bases). The CDR3 is made up of 14 amino acids. Trimming stripped 3 bases from V and 3 bases from J, with 11 bases between. Germline loops: CDR1 SGHTA, CDR2 FQGNSA. The CDR3 protein is CASSFRGSDTEAFF. Here the CDR3 DNA reads TGTGCCAGCAGCTTCAGGGGCTCGGACACTGAAGCTTTCTTT.

This chain uses TRBV15 with TRBJ2-6, with D maybe TRBD1 (5 bases). V lost 5 bases to trimming and J lost 0 bases, with 14 bases between them. CDR1 is LNHNV, CDR2 YYDKDF, per germline (reference sequence). This CDR3 has 17 residues. The CDR3 sequence is CATSADTLSSGANVLTF. The CDR3, as DNA: TGTGCCACCAGCGCGGACACCTTAAGCTCTGGGGCCAACGTCCTGACTTTC.

The chain couples TRBV9 to TRBJ1-1; D uncertain. Germline V gene lookup returns CDR1 SGDLS and CDR2 YYNGEE. Trimming stripped 6 bases from V and 4 bases from J, with 13 bases between. The CDR3 covers 13 residues. The CDR3 sequence is CASKTPGSTEAFF. CDR3 DNA: TGTGCCAGCAAAACCCCGGGATCCACTGAAGCTTTCTTT. Filled out from reference TRBV9 and TRBJ1-1, the complete variable domain reads DSGVTQTPKHLITATGQRVTLRCSPRSGDLSVYWYQQSLDQGLQFLIQYYNGEERAKGNILERFSAQQFPDLHSELNLSSLELGDSALYFCASKTPGSTEAFFGQGTRLTVV.

The chain uses TRBV5-1 and TRBJ2-3; 15 nucleotides match TRBD2. This CDR3 contains 17 residues. The V and J ends lost 6 bases and 2 bases, in that order; junction bases with no gene match: 7. Germline CDR1 and CDR2: SGHRS and YFSETQ. CDR3 residues: CASKGLAGGGTTDTQYF. The CDR3 nucleotides read TGCGCCAGCAAGGGACTAGCGGGAGGTGGGACCACAGATACGCAGTATTTT.

The chain uses TRBV30 and TRBJ2-2, with 8 bases fitting TRBD2. Per the germline V gene, CDR1 is GTSNPN and CDR2 is SVGIG (reference sequence). V dropped 0 bases and J dropped 0; count of bases not matched to a gene: 3. The CDR3 is made up of 16 amino acids. The DNA for the CDR3 is TGTGCCTGGAGTGTTACGGGAGGGGCGAACACCGGGGAGCTGTTTTTT. This encodes CAWSVTGGANTGELFF.

V gene TRBV19 combines with J gene TRBJ1-2, with 7 bases lining up with TRBD1. Trimming cost V 7 bases and J 2 bases; bases outside gene matches: 4. The V gene's germline CDR1 is LNHDA and CDR2 SQIVND (reference sequence). The length of the CDR3 is 13 residues. The CDR3 DNA follows: TGTGCCAGTACTACAGGGGTAAACTATGGCTACACCTTC. Protein sequence: CASTTGVNYGYTF.

V is TRBV5-4 and J is TRBJ2-2; 8 bases line up with TRBD1. Looked up from germline, CDR1 is SGHNT and CDR2 is YYREEE (reference sequence). The CDR3 loop spans 15 amino acids. After removal of 4 bases from V and 4 bases from J, the junction contained 6 bases not matched to a gene. CDR3 protein: CASSPGGAGTGELFF. CDR3 nucleotides: TGTGCCAGCAGCCCAGGGGGCGCTGGCACCGGGGAGCTGTTTTTT.

The chain combines TRBV30 with TRBJ2-4; perhaps TRBD1 as D (7 bases). V was clipped by 0 bases and J by 6 bases, with 15 bases between them. The CDR3 spans 15 residues. Germline-derived CDR1 and CDR2 are GTSNPN and SVGIG (reference sequence). The CDR3 DNA follows: TGTGCCTGGAGTGTGGGCGGGACAGTCCCAAACATTCAGTACTTC. Protein: CAWSVGGTVPNIQYF.

V gene TRBV6-1 combines with J gene TRBJ1-4, with D unclear. CDR3 length: 11 residues. Germline-derived CDR1 and CDR2 are MNHNS and SASEGT. V was pared by 6 bases and J by 8 bases, with 7 bases between. The chain's CDR3 is CASRSEEKLFF. The CDR3, as DNA: TGTGCCAGCAGGAGTGAAGAAAAACTGTTTTTT.

The V gene is TRBV11-1, the J gene TRBJ2-1; unclear D gene. V lost 3 bases to trimming and J lost 0 bases, with 12 bases between them. The CDR3 consists of 16 residues. Germline V CDR1 and CDR2: SGHAT, FQDESV (reference sequence). The CDR3 DNA sequence: TGTGCCAGCAGCTTCTTTACCGGTGGCTCCTACAATGAGCAGTTCTTC. Its protein product is CASSFFTGGSYNEQFF.

V usage is TRBV5-4 and J usage is TRBJ1-3; D is ambiguous. The ends were cut back, 0 bases at V and 4 bases at J, with 11 bases in the middle. Germline loops: CDR1 SGHNT, CDR2 YYREEE (reference sequence). This CDR3 has 15 amino acids. DNA of the CDR3: TGTGCCAGCAGCTTGGCAGGATTAGGCGGAAACACCATATATTTT. This sequence encodes CASSLAGLGGNTIYF.

The chain carries TRBV11-2 and TRBJ1-1; D is perhaps TRBD1 (5 bases). The V end lost 5 bases, the J end lost 5 bases, and 18 bases lay between the germline ends. The CDR3 consists of 15 residues. CDR1 is SGHAT and CDR2 is FQNNGV in the germline V gene. CDR3 DNA sequence: TGTGCCAGCAGCCCCCGATCCAGGGATAGGACTGAAGCTTTCTTT. Translating gives CASSPRSRDRTEAFF.

The chain carries TRBV2 and TRBJ1-5, with 7 bases identical to TRBD1. Germline lookup yields CDR1 SNHLY and CDR2 FYNNEI. The trim removed 6 bases at V and 0 bases at J, leaving 5 bases unmatched. The CDR3 spans 15 residues. Here the CDR3 DNA reads TGTGCCAGCAGCGGGACAGCGTTTAGCAATCAGCCCCAGCATTTT. This codes for CASSGTAFSNQPQHF.

The chain links TRBV28 to TRBJ2-1; D is undetermined. The CDR3 consists of 18 residues. Germline CDR1 MDHEN, CDR2 SYDVKM. Trimming cost V 4 bases and J 0 bases, with 19 bases left between them. The CDR3 reads CASSSQRLSGHSYNEQFF. DNA for the CDR3: TGTGCCAGCAGTTCCCAGCGTCTTTCGGGTCACTCCTACAATGAGCAGTTCTTC. The variable domain in full, completed from reference TRBV28 and TRBJ2-1, reads DVKVTQSSRYLVKRTGEKVFLECVQDMDHENMFWYRQDPGLGLRLIYFSYDVKMKEKGDIPEGYSVSREKKERFSLILESASTNQTSMYLCASSSQRLSGHSYNEQFFGPGTRLTVL.

The CDR3 region is CASSFGGRDYEQYF. The CDR3 DNA reads as TGTGCCAGCAGCTTTGGCGGGAGAGATTACGAGCAGTACTTC. J is TRBJ2-5 and V is TRBV7-3; TRBD2 matches at 7 bases. Gene TRBJ2-7 matches the end of the DNA better, so the J call may be wrong. Germline CDR1 and CDR2: SGHTA and FQGTGA. The CDR3 is 14 residues long.